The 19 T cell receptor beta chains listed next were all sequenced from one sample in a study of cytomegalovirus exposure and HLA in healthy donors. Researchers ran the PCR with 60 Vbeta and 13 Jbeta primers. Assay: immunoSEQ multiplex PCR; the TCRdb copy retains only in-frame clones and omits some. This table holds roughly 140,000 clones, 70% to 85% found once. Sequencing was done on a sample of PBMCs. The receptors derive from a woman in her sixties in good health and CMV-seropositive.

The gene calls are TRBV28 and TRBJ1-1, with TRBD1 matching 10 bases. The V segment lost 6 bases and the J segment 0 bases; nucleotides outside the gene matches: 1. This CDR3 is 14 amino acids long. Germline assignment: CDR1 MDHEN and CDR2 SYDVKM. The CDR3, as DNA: TGTGCCAGCAGGGGGACAGGGGTGAACACTGAAGCTTTCTTT. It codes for CASRGTGVNTEAFF.

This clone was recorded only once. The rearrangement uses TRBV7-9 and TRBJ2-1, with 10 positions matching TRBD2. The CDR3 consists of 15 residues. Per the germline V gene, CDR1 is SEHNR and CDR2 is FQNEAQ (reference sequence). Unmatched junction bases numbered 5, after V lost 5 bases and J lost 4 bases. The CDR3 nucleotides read TGTGCCAGCAGCACCGTAGCGGGAGGTTACAATGAGCAGTTCTTC. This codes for CASSTVAGGYNEQFF.

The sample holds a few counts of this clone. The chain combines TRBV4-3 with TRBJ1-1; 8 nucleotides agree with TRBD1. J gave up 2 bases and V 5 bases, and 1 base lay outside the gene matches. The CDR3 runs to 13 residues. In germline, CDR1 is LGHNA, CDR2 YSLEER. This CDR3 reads CASSGQGNTEAFF. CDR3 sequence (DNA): TGCGCCAGCAGCGGACAGGGAAACACTGAAGCTTTCTTT.

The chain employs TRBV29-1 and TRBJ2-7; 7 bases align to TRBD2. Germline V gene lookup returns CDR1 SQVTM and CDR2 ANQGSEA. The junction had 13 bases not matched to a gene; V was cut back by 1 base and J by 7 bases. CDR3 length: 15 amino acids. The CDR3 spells CSVEAPGLVRREQYF. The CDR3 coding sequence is TGCAGCGTTGAAGCACCAGGACTAGTACGACGGGAGCAGTACTTC.

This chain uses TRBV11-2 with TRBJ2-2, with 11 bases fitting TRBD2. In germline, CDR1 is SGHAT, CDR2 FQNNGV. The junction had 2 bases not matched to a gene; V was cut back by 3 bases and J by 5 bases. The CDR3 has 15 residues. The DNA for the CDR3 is TGTGCCAGCAGCTTCATAGCGGGAGGGACCGGGGAGCTGTTTTTT. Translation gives CASSFIAGGTGELFF.

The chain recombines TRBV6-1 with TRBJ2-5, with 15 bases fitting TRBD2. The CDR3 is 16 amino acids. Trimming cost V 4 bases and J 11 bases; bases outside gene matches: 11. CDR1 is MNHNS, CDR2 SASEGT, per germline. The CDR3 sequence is CASSAGLAGGPKEQYF. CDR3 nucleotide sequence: TGTGCCAGCAGTGCAGGACTAGCGGGAGGGCCCAAAGAGCAGTACTTC.

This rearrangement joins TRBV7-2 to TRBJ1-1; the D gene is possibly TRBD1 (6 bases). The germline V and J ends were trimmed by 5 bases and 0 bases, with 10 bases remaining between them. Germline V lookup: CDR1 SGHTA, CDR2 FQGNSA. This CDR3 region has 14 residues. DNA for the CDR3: TGTGCCAGCAGCGTCAGGGGCCTGAACACTGAAGCTTTCTTT. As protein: CASSVRGLNTEAFF.

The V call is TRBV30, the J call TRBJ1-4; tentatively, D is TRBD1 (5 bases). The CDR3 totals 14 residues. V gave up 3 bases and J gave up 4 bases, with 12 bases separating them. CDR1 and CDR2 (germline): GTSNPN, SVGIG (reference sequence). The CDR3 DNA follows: TGTGCCTGGAGAGGATGGGGACTTAATGAAAAACTGTTTTTT. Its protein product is CAWRGWGLNEKLFF. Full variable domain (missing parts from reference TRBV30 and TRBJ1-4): SQTIHQWPATLVQPVGSPLSLECTVEGTSNPNLYWYRQAAGRGLQLLFYSVGIGQISSEVPQNLSASRPQDRQFILSSKKLLLSDSGFYLCAWRGWGLNEKLFFGSGTQLSVL.

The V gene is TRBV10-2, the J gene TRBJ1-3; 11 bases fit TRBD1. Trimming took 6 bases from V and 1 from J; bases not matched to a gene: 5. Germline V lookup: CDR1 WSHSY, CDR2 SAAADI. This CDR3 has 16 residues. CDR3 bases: TGCGCCAGCAGAATAGGACAGGGGGCTTCTGGAAACACCATATATTTT. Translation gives CASRIGQGASGNTIYF.

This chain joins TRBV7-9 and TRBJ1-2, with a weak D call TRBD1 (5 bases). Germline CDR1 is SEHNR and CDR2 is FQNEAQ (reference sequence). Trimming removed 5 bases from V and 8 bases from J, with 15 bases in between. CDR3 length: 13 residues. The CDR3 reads CASSGGVTEGYTF. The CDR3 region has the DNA TGTGCCAGCAGCGGAGGGGTTACGGAGGGCTACACCTTC.

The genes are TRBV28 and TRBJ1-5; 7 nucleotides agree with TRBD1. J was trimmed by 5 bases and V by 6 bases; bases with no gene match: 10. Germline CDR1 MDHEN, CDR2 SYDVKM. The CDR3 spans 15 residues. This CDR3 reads CASSRDRVVDQPQHF. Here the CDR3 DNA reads TGTGCCAGCAGCCGTGACAGGGTAGTGGATCAGCCCCAGCATTTT.

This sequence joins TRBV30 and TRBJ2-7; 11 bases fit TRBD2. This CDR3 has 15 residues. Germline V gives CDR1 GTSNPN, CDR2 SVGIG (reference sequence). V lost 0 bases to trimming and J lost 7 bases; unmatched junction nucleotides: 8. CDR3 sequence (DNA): TGTGCCTGGAGTGTAGTAGCGGGGGGGAGGGGAGAGCAGTACTTC. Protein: CAWSVVAGGRGEQYF.

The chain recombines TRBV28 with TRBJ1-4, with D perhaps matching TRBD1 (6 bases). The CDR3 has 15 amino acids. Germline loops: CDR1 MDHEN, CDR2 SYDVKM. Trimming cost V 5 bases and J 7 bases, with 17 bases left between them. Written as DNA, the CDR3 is TGTGCCAGCAGTCCGCCAGGGGTCAAGGGTGAAAAACTGTTTTTT. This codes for CASSPPGVKGEKLFF.

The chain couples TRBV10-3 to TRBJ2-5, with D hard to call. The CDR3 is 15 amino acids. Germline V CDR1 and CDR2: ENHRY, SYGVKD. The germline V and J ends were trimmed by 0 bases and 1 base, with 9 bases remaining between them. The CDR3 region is CAISESVTGQETQYF. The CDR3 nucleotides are TGTGCCATCAGTGAGTCTGTGACTGGCCAAGAGACCCAGTACTTC.

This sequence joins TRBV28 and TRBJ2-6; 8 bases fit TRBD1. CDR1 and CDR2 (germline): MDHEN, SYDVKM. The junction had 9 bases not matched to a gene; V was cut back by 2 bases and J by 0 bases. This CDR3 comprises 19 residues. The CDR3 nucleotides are TGTGCCAGCAGTTTAAACCGGGACAGGCTTGACTCTGGGGCCAACGTCCTGACTTTC. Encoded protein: CASSLNRDRLDSGANVLTF.

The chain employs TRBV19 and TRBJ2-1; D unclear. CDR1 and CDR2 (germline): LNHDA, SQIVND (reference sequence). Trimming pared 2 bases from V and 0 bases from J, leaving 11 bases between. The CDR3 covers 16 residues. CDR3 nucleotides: TGTGCCAGTAGTATAAATGGCGGTAGCTCCTACAATGAGCAGTTCTTC. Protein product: CASSINGGSSYNEQFF.

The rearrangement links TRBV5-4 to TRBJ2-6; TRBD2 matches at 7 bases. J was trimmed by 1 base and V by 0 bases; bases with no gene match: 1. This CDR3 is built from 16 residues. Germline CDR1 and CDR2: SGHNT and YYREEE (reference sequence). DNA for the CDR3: TGTGCCAGCAGCTTGGGCGGGGGATCTGGGGCCAACGTCCTGACTTTC. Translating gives CASSLGGGSGANVLTF. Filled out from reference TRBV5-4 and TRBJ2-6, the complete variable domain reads ETGVTQSPTHLIKTRGQQVTLRCSSQSGHNTVSWYQQALGQGPQFIFQYYREEENGRGNFPPRFSGLQFPNYSSELNVNALELDDSALYLCASSLGGGSGANVLTFGAGSRLTVL.

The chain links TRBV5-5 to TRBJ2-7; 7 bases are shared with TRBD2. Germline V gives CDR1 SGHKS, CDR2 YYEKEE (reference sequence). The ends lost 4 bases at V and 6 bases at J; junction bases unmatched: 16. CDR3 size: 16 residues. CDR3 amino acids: CASSPFASGAKSEQYF. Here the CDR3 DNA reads TGTGCCAGCAGCCCCTTCGCTAGCGGAGCTAAATCCGAGCAGTACTTC.

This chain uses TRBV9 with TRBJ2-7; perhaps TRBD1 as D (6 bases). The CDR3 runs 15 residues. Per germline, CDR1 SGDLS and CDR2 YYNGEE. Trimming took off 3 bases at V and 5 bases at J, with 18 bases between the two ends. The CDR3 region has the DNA TGTGCCAGCAGCGCTCTGGGGGCGCTTGTCGACGAGCAGTACTTC. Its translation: CASSALGALVDEQYF.